One T cell receptor (beta chain) is described in this entry. The sample is drawn from a study of T cell responses to AZD1222 COVID-19 vaccine. Produced via immunoSEQ multiplex PCR; TCRdb's table is partial and in-frame only. This sample yields some 150,000 clones, of which 90% to 95% are seen a single time; 3% to 4% belongs to the top ten. V lost 4 bases to trimming and J lost 7 bases, with 14 bases between them. The germline gives CDR1 PRHDT, CDR2 FYEKMQ (reference sequence). This CDR3 is built from 15 residues. The clonotype comes from an adult who received the AZD1222 COVID-19 vaccine. This material consisted of peripheral blood, taken 28 days after the second AZD1222 dose. The rearrangement joins TRBV13 to TRBJ1-6; weak D call: TRBD1 (6 bases). CDR3 DNA sequence: TGTGCCAGCAGCTCTCAACGGACAGCAAATTCACCCCTCCACTTT. The encoded protein is CASSSQRTANSPLHF.